This is a list of T cell receptor beta chains from one sample in a study of shared clonotypes between healthy human individuals. Sequenced by immunoSEQ multiplex PCR; TCRdb stores in-frame clones only, minus some. The sample contains about 2.1 million clones, 93% of which appear only once. The sequenced sample was naive CD8+ T cells from PBMCs. These receptors all stem from a man between 18 and 35 years old in good health. Some clones in this sample may be carry-over from other donors' samples. Each CDR3 is given with its conserved first and last residue. A D gene is named only where the DNA matches it firmly. A row's size may be missing; if present it is once, few, many or a size class.

v_gene	j_gene	abundance	d_gene	CDR3aa	CDR3nt
TRBV5-4	TRBJ2-1	-	-	CASSPGRDGNEQFF	TGTGCCAGCAGCCCTGGGCGCGACGGGAATGAGCAGTTCTTC
TRBV7-9	TRBJ1-2	-	-	CASSFGTAYGYTF	TGTGCCAGCAGCTTCGGGACGGCTTATGGCTACACCTTC
TRBV6-1	TRBJ2-5	-	TRBD1	CASSLQGQGALKQYF	TGTGCCAGCAGTCTCCAGGGACAGGGGGCCTTGAAGCAGTACTTC
TRBV6-1	TRBJ2-7	-	-	CASSEAPAYEQYF	TGTGCCAGCAGTGAAGCACCGGCCTACGAGCAGTACTTC
TRBV7-9	TRBJ2-6	-	TRBD2	CASIVLGGRGGANVLTF	TGTGCCAGCATCGTCCTGGGCGGGAGAGGTGGGGCCAACGTCCTGACTTTC
TRBV7-2	TRBJ2-1	-	TRBD2	CASRPSFVLAENNEQFF	TGTGCCAGCCGGCCCAGCTTTGTACTAGCGGAGAACAATGAGCAGTTCTTC
TRBV10-3	TRBJ2-1	-	-	CAISDKTAKGVEQFF	TGTGCCATCAGTGATAAGACGGCAAAGGGGGTTGAGCAGTTCTTC
TRBV11-3	TRBJ2-1	-	TRBD2	CASSHPGGRGLSYNEQFF	TGTGCCAGCAGCCACCCCGGCGGGAGAGGGCTCTCCTACAATGAGCAGTTCTTC
TRBV4-1	TRBJ1-5	once	-	CASSQSTGSNQPQHF	TGCGCCAGCAGCCAATCAACAGGGAGCAATCAGCCCCAGCATTTT
TRBV28	TRBJ2-7	-	TRBD1	CASSFRGGLYEQYF	TGTGCCAGCAGTTTCAGAGGGGGCCTCTACGAGCAGTACTTC
TRBV7-8	TRBJ2-7	-	-	CASSFRRAYEQYF	TGTGCCAGCAGCTTTAGGCGAGCTTACGAGCAGTACTTC
TRBV27	TRBJ1-5	-	-	CASSLGVGFNQPQHF	TGTGCCAGCAGTTTAGGGGTAGGGTTCAATCAGCCCCAGCATTTT
TRBV6-5	TRBJ2-7	-	TRBD1	CASSTTGETYEQYF	TGTGCCAGCAGCACGACAGGGGAGACCTACGAGCAGTACTTC
TRBV6-1	TRBJ1-2	-	TRBD1	CATYGQGVMDYGYTF	TGTGCCACCTACGGACAGGGGGTAATGGACTATGGCTACACCTTC
TRBV7-9	TRBJ2-7	-	-	CASSLGGDEQYF	TGTGCCAGCAGCTTAGGGGGTGACGAGCAGTACTTC
TRBV9	TRBJ2-1	-	-	CASRGGLGAEDYNEQFF	TGTGCCAGCAGGGGAGGTTTAGGGGCCGAGGACTACAATGAGCAGTTCTTC